This TCR beta chain came from a study of blood T cell repertoires in COVID-19. Clones were sequenced by immunoSEQ multiplex PCR, and TCRdb holds only the in-frame ones, with some missing. The table shows 200,000 to 250,000 clones, with 80% to 90% occurring only once. The sequencing input was peripheral blood. This clonotype originated in an elderly man with acute or convalescent COVID-19.

Here the CDR3 reads CASSPDRGFTEAFF. The CDR3, as DNA: TGTGCCAGCAGTCCTGACAGGGGCTTCACTGAAGCTTTCTTT. The chain combines TRBV6-5 with TRBJ1-1; 8 bases match TRBD1. Trimming cost V 5 bases and J 4 bases; bases outside gene matches: 6. Germline values: CDR1 MNHEY, CDR2 SVGAGI. CDR3 length equals 14 residues.